This T cell receptor beta chain appears in the sequencing data of a study of blood T cells in healthy people across ages. On the study more broadly: Using template switching, researchers captured about one barcoded beta molecule for each two T cells.

Isolation yielded PBMCs, at least 6 million per sample, in every case. Total RNA extracted from each sample amounted to at least 5 micrograms. Study outcomes and limitations: Diversity figures based on one million T cells were deemed too low.

It was with a sample-barcoded 5' primer and a J-beta primer mix that a second PCR of roughly 7 to 12 cycles was run. Each CDR3 protein is one row after TCRdb ran MiXCR on the 5' RACE reads. Of approximately 1.5 million distinct CDR3 sequences in the sample, roughly a third were seen once. This CDR3 has 14 residues. Deletions cut 2 bases from V and 4 bases from J, with 10 bases between. Germline CDR1 is MNHEY and CDR2 is SVGAGI. Note on this clonotype: What it binds is unknown.

The TCR was taken from a woman in her twenties or thirties in good health. Sequencing used blood. This chain joins TRBV6-5 and TRBJ2-3, with D possibly matching TRBD1 (5 bases). CDR3 nucleotides: TGTGCCAGCAGTTACGACCCAGGGCCAGATACGCAGTATTTT. Translation: CASSYDPGPDTQYF.